A single sample is the source of the 22 T cell receptor beta chains below, sequenced in a study of control samples from healthy donors and cancer patients. Clones were read by immunoSEQ multiplex PCR, and TCRdb kept only the in-frame ones, dropping some. This repertoire shows tens of thousands of clones, approximately 90% found once; its top ten account for 1.5% to 2%. The sequencing input was PBMCs. These receptors were taken from a woman aged 35 to 49 with lung cancer.

The chain links TRBV28 to TRBJ2-7, with D possibly TRBD1 on 6 matching bases. CDR1 MDHEN and CDR2 SYDVKM come from the germline V gene. V was shortened by 5 bases and J by 2 bases, with 13 bases between the two germline ends. The CDR3 consists of 14 residues. The CDR3 is CASSLQGQTYEQYF. CDR3 DNA: TGTGCCAGCAGTCTACAGGGACAAACCTACGAGCAGTACTTC.

The chain is built from TRBV6-2 or TRBV6-3 and TRBJ2-7; 10 bases line up with TRBD1. Germline assignment: CDR1 MNHEY and CDR2 SVGEGT. The CDR3 totals 14 residues. Losses at the gene ends were 4 bases for V and 2 bases for J; bases not matched to a gene: 2. CDR3 DNA sequence: TGTGCCAGCAGTTGGGACAGGGGCCCCTACGAGCAGTACTTC. Protein product: CASSWDRGPYEQYF.

The CDR3 reads CASSSWTSAQETQYF. The CDR3 DNA is TGTGCCAGCAGTTCCTGGACTAGCGCCCAAGAGACCCAGTACTTC. J is TRBJ2-5 and V is TRBV6-2 or TRBV6-3, with 9 bases fitting TRBD2. The length of the CDR3 is 15 residues. Germline CDR1 is MNHEY and CDR2 is SVGEGT. The V segment lost 4 bases and the J segment 1 base; nucleotides outside the gene matches: 4.

This chain links TRBV6-2 or TRBV6-3 with TRBJ2-3; D not certain. There are 15 residues in the CDR3. Germline CDR1 is MNHEY and CDR2 is SVGEGT. The V and J ends lost 0 bases and 2 bases respectively, with 9 bases between them. The CDR3 spells CASSYSGSITDTQYF. CDR3 DNA: TGTGCCAGCAGTTACTCGGGCAGCATCACAGATACGCAGTATTTT.

The chain couples TRBV25-1 to TRBJ1-6; possibly TRBD1 for D (5 bases). Deletions cut 3 bases from V and 6 bases from J, with 9 bases between. Germline values: CDR1 MGHDK, CDR2 SYGVNS. The CDR3 length is 14 residues. The CDR3 sequence is CASSDRVFNSPLHF. CDR3 bases: TGTGCCAGCAGTGACAGGGTTTTTAATTCACCCCTCCACTTT.

V gene TRBV19 combines with J gene TRBJ1-5; D unclear. Trimming stripped 4 bases from V and 4 bases from J, with 8 bases between. This CDR3 region has 13 residues. Looked up from germline, CDR1 is LNHDA and CDR2 is SQIVND (reference sequence). As DNA, the CDR3 is TGTGCCAGTAGTAACAGCCTTAATCAGCCCCAGCATTTT. It yields the protein CASSNSLNQPQHF.

J is TRBJ1-6 and V is TRBV6-5; TRBD1 aligns across 9 bases. This CDR3 contains 14 residues. V was pared by 7 bases and J by 8 bases, with 6 bases of the junction left unmatched. CDR1 is MNHEY, CDR2 SVGAGI, per germline. CDR3 coding DNA: TGTGCCAGCATACTAACAGGGGGCGATTCACCCCTCCACTTT. Translating gives CASILTGGDSPLHF.

In this sample, this clone turned up a few times. The chain carries TRBV7-2 and TRBJ1-5, with D possibly TRBD1 on 6 matching bases. The ends were cut back, 2 bases at V and 2 bases at J, with 13 bases in the middle. CDR1 and CDR2 from the germline V gene are SGHTA and FQGNSA. This CDR3 spans 16 amino acids. CDR3 amino acids: CASSLRGGRGNQPQHF. CDR3 coding DNA: TGTGCCAGCAGCTTACGGGGGGGGCGAGGCAATCAGCCCCAGCATTTT.

The chain combines TRBV11-2 with TRBJ1-1, with D possibly TRBD1 on 6 matching bases. This CDR3 contains 14 residues. Trimming stripped 3 bases from V and 7 bases from J, with 15 bases between. The germline gives CDR1 SGHAT, CDR2 FQNNGV. CDR3 coding DNA: TGTGCCAGCAGCTTGGGGGCCCGGGGCCTTGAAGCTTTCTTT. Protein sequence: CASSLGARGLEAFF.

The rearrangement uses TRBV6-2 or TRBV6-3 and TRBJ2-7; D call uncertain. Deletions cut 2 bases from V and 0 bases from J, with 8 bases between. Germline V gives CDR1 MNHEY, CDR2 SVGEGT. The CDR3 is 14 amino acids. The CDR3 bases are TGTGCCAGCAGTTACAGTGGAAGCTCCTACGAGCAGTACTTC. Residues: CASSYSGSSYEQYF.

V is TRBV29-1 and J is TRBJ2-2; D is possibly TRBD2 (6 bases). Germline CDR1 reads SQVTM; CDR2 reads ANQGSEA. Trimming removed 5 bases from V and 6 bases from J, with 19 bases in between. The CDR3 extends over 15 amino acids. CDR3 DNA sequence: TGCAGCGTTTGCGTGTCGGAGGGGCCACCCGGGGAGCTGTTTTTT. Translating it yields CSVCVSEGPPGELFF.

This clone was counted between two and nine times. The chain joins TRBV7-3 to TRBJ2-3, with D uncertain. Trimming pared 3 bases from V and 4 bases from J, leaving 5 bases between. The CDR3 is made up of 12 amino acids. Per germline, CDR1 SGHTA and CDR2 FQGTGA. The CDR3 reads CASSLGPDTQYF. CDR3 in DNA: TGTGCCAGCAGCTTGGGCCCAGATACGCAGTATTTT. Filled out from reference TRBV7-3 and TRBJ2-3, the complete variable domain reads GAGVSQTPSNKVTEKGKYVELRCDPISGHTALYWYRQSLGQGPEFLIYFQGTGAADDSGLPNDRFFAVRPEGSVSTLKIQRTERGDSAVYLCASSLGPDTQYFGPGTRLTVL.

V and J are TRBV7-6 and TRBJ1-1; no firm D call. The CDR3 contains 13 residues. The V end lost 1 base, the J end lost 0 bases, and 3 bases lay between the germline ends. Germline CDR1 reads SGHVS; CDR2 reads FNYEAQ. CDR3 protein: CASSLGMNTEAFF. The CDR3 DNA follows: TGTGCCAGCAGCTTAGGGATGAACACTGAAGCTTTCTTT. Drawing the rest from reference TRBV7-6 and TRBJ1-1, the complete variable domain is GAGVSQSPRYKVTKRGQDVALRCDPISGHVSLYWYRQALGQGPEFLTYFNYEAQQDKSGLPNDRFSAERPEGSISTLTIQRTEQRDSAMYRCASSLGMNTEAFFGQGTRLTVV.

The V and J genes are TRBV19 and TRBJ1-4; 8 bases match TRBD1. V trimming: 4 bases; J trimming: 7 bases; junction bases outside the gene matches: 8. CDR3 length: 15 residues. In germline, CDR1 is LNHDA, CDR2 SQIVND (reference sequence). The CDR3 spells CASSTPGTGSEKLFF. In nucleotides, the CDR3 is TGTGCCAGTAGTACCCCCGGGACAGGAAGTGAAAAACTGTTTTTT.

The genes are TRBV11-2 and TRBJ2-2, with unresolved D. The ends were cut back, 5 bases at V and 6 bases at J, with 13 bases in the middle. The V gene's germline CDR1 is SGHAT and CDR2 FQNNGV. This CDR3 spans 14 amino acids. CDR3 sequence (DNA): TGTGCCAGCAGCAACTTATTGGTTCCCGGGGAGCTGTTTTTT. Translating it yields CASSNLLVPGELFF. Variable domain in full (rest from reference TRBV11-2 and TRBJ2-2): EAGVAQSPRYKIIEKRQSVAFWCNPISGHATLYWYQQILGQGPKLLIQFQNNGVVDDSQLPKDRFSAERLKGVDSTLKIQPAKLEDSAVYLCASSNLLVPGELFFGEGSRLTVL.

The chain is built from TRBV10-2 and TRBJ1-5; unclear D gene. The CDR3 has 14 amino acids. V lost 0 bases, J lost 4 bases, and 7 bases lay in between. Germline-derived CDR1 and CDR2 are WSHSY and SAAADI. As DNA, the CDR3 is TGCGCCAGCAGTGAGTCGATTAGAAATCAGCCCCAGCATTTT. Its protein product is CASSESIRNQPQHF.

This chain uses TRBV4-2 with TRBJ2-1; D is ambiguous. The CDR3 covers 15 residues. Deletions cut 1 base from V and 3 bases from J, with 10 bases between. CDR1 is LGHNA, CDR2 YNFKEQ, per germline. For the CDR3, the DNA is TGTGCCAGCAGCCAAGGTTTGGTAGACTACAATGAGCAGTTCTTC. Translating it yields CASSQGLVDYNEQFF.

This clone was picked up a small number of times. The CDR3 is CASSPGVGKANEKLFF. CDR3 in DNA: TGCGCCAGCAGCCCTGGGGTCGGGAAGGCGAATGAAAAACTGTTTTTT. The chain joins TRBV5-1 to TRBJ1-4; no clear D. Germline V gene lookup returns CDR1 SGHRS and CDR2 YFSETQ. V gave up 4 bases and J gave up 5 bases, with 18 bases separating them. The CDR3 is 16 amino acids.

This chain connects TRBV4-1 to TRBJ1-1; D ambiguous. Trimming left V 1 base short and J 0 bases short, with 12 bases between. The CDR3 length is 16 residues. Germline CDR1 and CDR2: MGHRA and YSYEKL. The CDR3 DNA follows: TGCGCCAGCAGCCAAGCCCGGACGGGTTTGAACACTGAAGCTTTCTTT. This sequence encodes CASSQARTGLNTEAFF.

In this sample, this clone turned up a few times. V usage is TRBV12-3 or TRBV12-4 and J usage is TRBJ1-5; D call uncertain. The CDR3 sequence is 13 residues long. V was shortened by 3 bases and J by 7 bases, with 10 bases between the two germline ends. CDR3 region: CASSLTGEQPQHF. DNA of the CDR3: TGTGCCAGCAGTTTGACGGGAGAACAGCCCCAGCATTTT.

This clone has just a few counts. The chain joins TRBV4-3 to TRBJ2-7, with 9 nucleotides matching TRBD1. The CDR3 covers 15 residues. CDR1 is LGHNA and CDR2 is YSLEER in the germline V gene. V lost 0 bases and J lost 2; bases outside the gene matches: 2. This chain's CDR3 is CASSQDDRGAYEQYF. CDR3 DNA sequence: TGCGCCAGCAGCCAAGATGACAGGGGGGCCTACGAGCAGTACTTC.

About this clone: Additional DNA sequences in this sample encode the identical CDR3. The CDR3 DNA is TGTGCCAGCAGCTTTGGGCCTTCGGAGCAGTACTTC. It specifies CASSFGPSEQYF. V is TRBV5-4 and J is TRBJ2-7; D ambiguous. This CDR3 has 12 residues. Trimming took 2 bases from V and 7 from J, leaving 10 bases between them. The V gene's germline CDR1 is SGHNT and CDR2 YYREEE (reference sequence).